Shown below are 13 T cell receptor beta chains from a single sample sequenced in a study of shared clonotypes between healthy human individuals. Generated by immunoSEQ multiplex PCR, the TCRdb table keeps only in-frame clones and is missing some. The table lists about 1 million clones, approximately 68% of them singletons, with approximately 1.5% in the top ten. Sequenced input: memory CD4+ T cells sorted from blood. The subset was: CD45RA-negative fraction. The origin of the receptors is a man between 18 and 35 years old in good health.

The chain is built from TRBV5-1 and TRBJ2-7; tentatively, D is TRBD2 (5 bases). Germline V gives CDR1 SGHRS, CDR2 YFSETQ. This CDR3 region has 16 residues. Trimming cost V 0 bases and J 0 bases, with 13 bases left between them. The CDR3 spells CASSLGGSSSSYEQYF. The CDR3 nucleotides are TGCGCCAGCAGCTTGGGCGGGTCCTCGAGCTCCTACGAGCAGTACTTC.

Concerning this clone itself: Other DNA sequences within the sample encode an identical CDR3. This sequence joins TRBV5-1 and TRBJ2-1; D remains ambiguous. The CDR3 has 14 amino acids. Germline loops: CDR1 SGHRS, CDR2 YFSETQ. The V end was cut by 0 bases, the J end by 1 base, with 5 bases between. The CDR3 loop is CASSLDGSYNEQFF. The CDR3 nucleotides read TGCGCCAGCAGCTTGGATGGTTCCTACAATGAGCAGTTCTTC. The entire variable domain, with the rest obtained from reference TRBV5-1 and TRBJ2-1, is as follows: KAGVTQTPRYLIKTRGQQVTLSCSPISGHRSVSWYQQTPGQGLQFLFEYFSETQRNKGNFPGRFSGRQFSNSRSEMNVSTLELGDSALYLCASSLDGSYNEQFFGPGTRLTVL.

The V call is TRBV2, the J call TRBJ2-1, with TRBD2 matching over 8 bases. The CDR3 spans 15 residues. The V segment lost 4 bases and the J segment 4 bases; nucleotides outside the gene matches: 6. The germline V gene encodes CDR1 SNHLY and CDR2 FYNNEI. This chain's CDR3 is CASSVGTRRYNEQFF. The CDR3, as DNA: TGTGCCAGCAGTGTCGGGACTAGGCGATACAATGAGCAGTTCTTC.

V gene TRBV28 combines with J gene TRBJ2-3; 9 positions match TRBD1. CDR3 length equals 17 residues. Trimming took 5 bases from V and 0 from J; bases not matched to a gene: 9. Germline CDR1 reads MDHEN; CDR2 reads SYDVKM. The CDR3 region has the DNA TGTGCCAGCAGTCCCGTAATGGGGACAGGGAGCACAGATACGCAGTATTTT. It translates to CASSPVMGTGSTDTQYF.

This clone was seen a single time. The CDR3 here is CATSDRRGGLSDTQYF. DNA for the CDR3: TGTGCCACCAGCGACCGACGGGGGGGCCTTTCAGATACGCAGTATTTT. This chain uses TRBV15 with TRBJ2-3, with 8 bases fitting TRBD2. Germline trimming cut 5 bases from V and 4 bases from J; bases unmatched to any gene: 11. CDR1 LNHNV and CDR2 YYDKDF come from the germline V gene (reference sequence). The CDR3 spans 16 residues. The full variable domain, with the rest looked up from reference TRBV15 and TRBJ2-3, is DAMVIQNPRYQVTQFGKPVTLSCSQTLNHNVMYWYQQKSSQAPKLLFHYYDKDFNNEADTPDNFQSRRPNTSFCFLDIRSPGLGDTAMYLCATSDRRGGLSDTQYFGPGTRLTVL.

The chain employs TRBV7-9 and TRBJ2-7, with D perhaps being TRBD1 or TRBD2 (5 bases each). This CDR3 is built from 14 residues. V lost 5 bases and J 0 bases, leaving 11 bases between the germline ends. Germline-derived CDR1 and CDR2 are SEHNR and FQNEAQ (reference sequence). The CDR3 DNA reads TGTGCCAGCAGCCCCGGGGCCCTCTCCTACGAGCAGTACTTC. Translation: CASSPGALSYEQYF.

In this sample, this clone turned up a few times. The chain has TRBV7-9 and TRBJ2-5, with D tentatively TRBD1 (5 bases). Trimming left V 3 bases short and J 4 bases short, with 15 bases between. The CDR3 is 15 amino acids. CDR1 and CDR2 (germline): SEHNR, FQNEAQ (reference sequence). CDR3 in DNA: TGTGCCAGCAGCTTGCGCAGGGTAAATTTAGAGACCCAGTACTTC. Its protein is CASSLRRVNLETQYF.

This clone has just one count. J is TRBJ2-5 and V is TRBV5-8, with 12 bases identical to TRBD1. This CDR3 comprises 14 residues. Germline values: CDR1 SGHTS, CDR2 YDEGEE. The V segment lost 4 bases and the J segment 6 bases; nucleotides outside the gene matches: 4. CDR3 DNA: TGTGCCAGCAGCACGCGGGACAGGGGGCAGACCCAGTACTTC. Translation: CASSTRDRGQTQYF.

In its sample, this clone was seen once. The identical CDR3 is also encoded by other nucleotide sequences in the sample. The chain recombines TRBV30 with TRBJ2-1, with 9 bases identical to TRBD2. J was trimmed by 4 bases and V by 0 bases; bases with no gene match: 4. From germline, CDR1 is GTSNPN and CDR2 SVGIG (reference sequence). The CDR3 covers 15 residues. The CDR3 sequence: CAWSVRAGGYNEQFF. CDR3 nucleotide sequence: TGTGCCTGGAGTGTACGGGCGGGAGGGTACAATGAGCAGTTCTTC. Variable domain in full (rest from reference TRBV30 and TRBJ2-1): SQTIHQWPATLVQPVGSPLSLECTVEGTSNPNLYWYRQAAGRGLQLLFYSVGIGQISSEVPQNLSASRPQDRQFILSSKKLLLSDSGFYLCAWSVRAGGYNEQFFGPGTRLTVL.

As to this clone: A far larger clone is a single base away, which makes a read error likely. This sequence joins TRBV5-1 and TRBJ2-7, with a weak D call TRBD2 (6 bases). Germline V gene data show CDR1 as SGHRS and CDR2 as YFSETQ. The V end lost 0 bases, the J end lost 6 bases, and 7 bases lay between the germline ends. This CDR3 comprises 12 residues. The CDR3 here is CASSLDGGEQYF. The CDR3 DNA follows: TGCGCCAGCAGCTTGGACGGGGGCGAGCAGTACTTC.

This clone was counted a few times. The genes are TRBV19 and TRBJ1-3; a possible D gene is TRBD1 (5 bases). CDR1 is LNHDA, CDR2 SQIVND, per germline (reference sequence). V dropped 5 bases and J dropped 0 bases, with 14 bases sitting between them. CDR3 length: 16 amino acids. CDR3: CASSPSGRSSGNTIYF. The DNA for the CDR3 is TGTGCCAGTAGTCCTTCAGGGAGAAGCTCTGGAAACACCATATATTTT.

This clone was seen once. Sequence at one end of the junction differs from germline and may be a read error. DNA for the CDR3: TGCAGCGTCGAAGCGGGAAAATATGAGCAGTTCTTC. Translation: CSVEAGKYEQFF. The chain combines TRBV29-1 with TRBJ2-1, with 7 bases matching TRBD2. CDR1 is SQVTM, CDR2 ANQGSEA, per germline. The CDR3 extends over 12 amino acids.

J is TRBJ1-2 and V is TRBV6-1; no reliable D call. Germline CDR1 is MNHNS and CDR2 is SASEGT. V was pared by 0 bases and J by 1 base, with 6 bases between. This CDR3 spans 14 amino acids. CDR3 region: CASSEAWGNYGYTF. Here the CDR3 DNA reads TGTGCCAGCAGTGAAGCTTGGGGTAACTATGGCTACACCTTC.